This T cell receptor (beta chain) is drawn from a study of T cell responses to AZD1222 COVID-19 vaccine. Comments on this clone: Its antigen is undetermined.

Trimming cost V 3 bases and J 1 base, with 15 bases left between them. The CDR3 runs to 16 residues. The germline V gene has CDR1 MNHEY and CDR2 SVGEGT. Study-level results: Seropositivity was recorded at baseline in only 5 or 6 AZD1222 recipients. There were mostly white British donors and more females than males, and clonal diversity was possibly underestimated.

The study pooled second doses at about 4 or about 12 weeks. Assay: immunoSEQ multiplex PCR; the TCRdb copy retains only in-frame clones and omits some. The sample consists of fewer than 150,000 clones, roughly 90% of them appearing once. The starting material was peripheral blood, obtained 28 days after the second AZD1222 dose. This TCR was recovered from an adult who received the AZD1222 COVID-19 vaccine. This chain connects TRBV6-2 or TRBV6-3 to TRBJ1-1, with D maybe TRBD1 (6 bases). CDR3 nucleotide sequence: TGTGCCAGCAGTTATGGTGGGGGGCTGGCGAACACTGAAGCTTTCTTT. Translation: CASSYGGGLANTEAFF.